The rows below give T cell receptor beta chains drawn from one sample of a study of T cells in Graves' hyperthyroidism and ophthalmopathy. One entry per CDR3 protein results from TCRdb running MiXCR on the multiplex PCR reads. This sample has 210,000 or so distinct CDR3 sequences, with roughly a sixth found just once. Sequencing was done on a sample of blood. All receptors derive from a man over 45 with Graves' hyperthyroidism. The CDR3 runs from the conserved cysteine through the conserved F or W. A D gene is named only where the DNA matches it firmly.

J gene: TRBJ2-6; D gene: TRBD1; V gene: TRBV7-8; CDR3 protein: CASSLGGRGRTGANVLTF
J gene: TRBJ2-7; D gene: TRBD1; V gene: TRBV6-2/TRBV6-3; CDR3 protein: CASSESSLRRDRVHEQYF
J gene: TRBJ2-7; D gene: TRBD2; V gene: TRBV5-1; CDR3 protein: CASSGGTSGTYEQYF
J gene: TRBJ2-5; D gene: TRBD1; V gene: TRBV19; CDR3 protein: CASSTMTGGDLYF
J gene: TRBJ2-7; D gene: .; V gene: TRBV6-2/TRBV6-3; CDR3 protein: CASSSIRGHYEQYF
J gene: TRBJ2-3; D gene: .; V gene: TRBV11-2; CDR3 protein: CASSYAGSTDTQYF
J gene: TRBJ1-4; D gene: TRBD1; V gene: TRBV20-1; CDR3 protein: CSAREGDSNEKLFF
J gene: TRBJ1-1; D gene: .; V gene: TRBV5-1; CDR3 protein: CASRLGMGGAMNTEAFF
J gene: TRBJ1-6; D gene: TRBD1; V gene: TRBV2; CDR3 protein: CASTSDRGYNSPLHF
J gene: TRBJ2-3; D gene: TRBD2; V gene: TRBV11-2; CDR3 protein: CASSLDLAGADTQYF
J gene: TRBJ1-1; D gene: .; V gene: TRBV5-5; CDR3 protein: CASSLSGDTEAFF
J gene: TRBJ2-2; D gene: TRBD2; V gene: TRBV6-2/TRBV6-3; CDR3 protein: CASSKLAGVAGELFF
J gene: TRBJ2-7; D gene: .; V gene: TRBV10-3; CDR3 protein: CAIGGTTYEQHF
J gene: TRBJ2-1; D gene: TRBD1; V gene: TRBV5-1; CDR3 protein: CASSLQGAGNEQFF
J gene: TRBJ1-5; D gene: .; V gene: TRBV12-3/TRBV12-4; CDR3 protein: CASSLALGAYSNQPQHF
J gene: TRBJ2-3; D gene: TRBD2; V gene: TRBV2; CDR3 protein: CASSDSGVAADTQYF
J gene: TRBJ1-5; D gene: TRBD1; V gene: TRBV20-1; CDR3 protein: CSARSGTGYSNQPQHF
J gene: TRBJ2-7; D gene: .; V gene: TRBV7-9; CDR3 protein: CASSGTTGRTYEQYF
J gene: TRBJ2-2; D gene: TRBD2; V gene: TRBV18; CDR3 protein: CASWAGEPPGELFF